The source of this TCR beta chain is a study of cytomegalovirus exposure and HLA in healthy donors. As for the study in general: Out of 150 million to 200 million T cells, an earlier analysis found about 120 million unique TCR beta sequences in total.

The trim removed 6 bases at V and 3 bases at J, leaving 7 bases unmatched. CDR1 and CDR2 (germline): LNHDA, SQIVND (reference sequence). The CDR3 covers 15 residues. As to this clone: Antigen: not known.

General study points: Donors belonging to an Asian-associated ancestry cluster reportedly showed fewer N-insertions in productive TCRs than the roughly 700-donor mean, according to what a later analysis found. As was reported, the classifier diagnosed cytomegalovirus status with high specificity and sensitivity. Later analysis demonstrated an association between a missense DCLRE1C variant and TCR beta V- and J-gene trimming.

Vbeta (60) and Jbeta (13) primers were used in the PCR. Repertoires were generated with immunoSEQ multiplex PCR, while TCRdb's copy carries only in-frame clones and drops some. Among hundreds of thousands of clones listed, over 60% were seen once. The TCR was taken from a man aged 18 to 35 in good health and CMV-seronegative. The sequenced material came from PBMCs. V and J are TRBV19 and TRBJ2-7; 11 bases are a match to TRBD2. The DNA for the CDR3 is TGTGCCAGTAGCGGCCTAGCGGGAGGAGACTACGAGCAGTACTTC. This translates into CASSGLAGGDYEQYF.